The 9 T cell receptor beta chains listed next were all sequenced from one sample in a study of radiation and T cells in renal cell carcinoma. The time point: blood 2 weeks post-SBRT. The treatment is: 15 Gy SBRT to primary tumor, nephrectomy 4 weeks later. TCRdb's copy holds only in-frame clones and misses some; the assay was immunoSEQ multiplex PCR. The data hold some 130,000 clones, with around four fifths observed a single time. Material: blood, obtained from a patient whose treatment included radiotherapy and nephrectomy. The receptor set was obtained from a woman aged 60 to 75 with renal cell carcinoma.

This clone was seen ten or more times. This chain uses TRBV7-8 with TRBJ2-7; D not resolved. The V end was cut by 3 bases, the J end by 10 bases, with 13 bases between. The CDR3 loop spans 12 amino acids. The V gene's germline CDR1 is SGHVS and CDR2 FQNEAQ. CDR3 sequence reads: CASSFGTVDQYF. CDR3 in DNA: TGTGCCAGCAGCTTCGGCACGGTTGATCAGTACTTC.

Here the CDR3 reads CASSRTQGAGYQPQHF. The CDR3 region has the DNA TGTGCCAGCTCACGGACTCAGGGTGCGGGGTATCAGCCCCAGCATTTT. The J gene is TRBJ1-5, the V gene TRBV18; possible D gene TRBD1, 5 bases. Germline lookup yields CDR1 KGHSH and CDR2 LQKENI. The CDR3 is 16 amino acids. The V end lost 4 bases, the J end lost 5 bases, and 18 bases lay between the germline ends. Using reference TRBV18 and TRBJ1-5 for the parts outside the CDR3, the full variable domain is NAGVMQNPRHLVRRRGQEARLRCSPMKGHSHVYWYRQLPEEGLKFMVYLQKENIIDESGMPKERFSAEFPKEGPSILRIQQVVRGDSAAYFCASSRTQGAGYQPQHFGDGTRLSIL.

The rearrangement joins TRBV27 to TRBJ2-3, with D tentatively TRBD1 or TRBD2 (5 bases each). Germline assignment: CDR1 MNHEY and CDR2 SMNVEV (reference sequence). This CDR3 has 17 amino acids. V gave up 1 base and J gave up 0 bases, with 14 bases separating them. CDR3 nucleotide sequence: TGTGCCAGCAGTTTATTCGGGGCACATACTAGCACAGATACGCAGTATTTT. This translates into CASSLFGAHTSTDTQYF.

The chain carries TRBV7-9 and TRBJ1-4; D is unresolved. Germline values: CDR1 SEHNR, CDR2 FQNEAQ (reference sequence). The CDR3 runs to 16 residues. Deletions cut 5 bases from V and 0 bases from J, with 13 bases between. This CDR3 reads CASSPSATATNEKLFF. The CDR3, as DNA: TGTGCCAGCAGCCCAAGCGCGACGGCAACTAATGAAAAACTGTTTTTT. The variable domain in full, completed from reference TRBV7-9 and TRBJ1-4, reads DTGVSQNPRHKITKRGQNVTFRCDPISEHNRLYWYRQTLGQGPEFLTYFQNEAQLEKSRLLSDRFSAERPKGSFSTLEIQRTEQGDSAMYLCASSPSATATNEKLFFGSGTQLSVL.

This clone was seen only a few times. The genes are TRBV29-1 and TRBJ1-1; TRBD1 might be the D (5 bases). The CDR3 is made up of 12 amino acids. Trimming removed 4 bases at V and 4 bases at J, with 10 bases between. CDR1 SQVTM and CDR2 ANQGSEA come from the germline V gene. CDR3 protein: CSVARVTTEAFF. CDR3 DNA sequence: TGCAGCGTTGCCAGGGTTACCACTGAAGCTTTCTTT. Complete variable domain (other parts from reference TRBV29-1 and TRBJ1-1): SAVISQKPSRDICQRGTSLTIQCQVDSQVTMMFWYRQQPGQSLTLIATANQGSEATYESGFVIDKFPISRPNLTFSTLTVSNMSPEDSSIYLCSVARVTTEAFFGQGTRLTVV.

The chain has TRBV7-2 and TRBJ1-2; no firm D call. This CDR3 has 15 residues. Germline-derived CDR1 and CDR2 are SGHTA and FQGNSA. V lost 5 bases to trimming and J lost 2 bases, with 15 bases between them. CDR3 nucleotide sequence: TGTGCCAGCAGCGCGAGGACCGACCCGAACTATGGCTACACCTTC. Translation gives CASSARTDPNYGYTF.

The chain joins TRBV7-2 to TRBJ1-2; D uncertain. Trimming shortened V by 5 bases and J by 3 bases, and 10 bases separated the two germline ends. The CDR3 length is 13 residues. The germline V gene has CDR1 SGHTA and CDR2 FQGNSA. The CDR3 DNA sequence: TGTGCCAGCAGCCTGACATGGGACTATGGCTACACCTTC. Its protein product is CASSLTWDYGYTF.

The chain has TRBV4-3 and TRBJ2-1; perhaps TRBD2 as D (5 bases). The CDR3 runs to 13 residues. Germline V gene lookup returns CDR1 LGHNA and CDR2 YSLEER. Trimming cost V 0 bases and J 7 bases, with 7 bases left between them. CDR3 DNA: TGCGCCAGCAGCCAAGAGGTAGCGAATGAGCAGTTCTTC. Amino acid sequence: CASSQEVANEQFF.

This clone was seen once. The chain joins TRBV7-2 to TRBJ2-3; D remains ambiguous. The CDR3 loop spans 15 amino acids. The V and J ends lost 8 bases and 0 bases respectively, with 15 bases between them. Germline-derived CDR1 and CDR2 are SGHTA and FQGNSA. The CDR3 spells CASAYLTPSTDTQYF. CDR3 coding DNA: TGTGCCAGCGCTTACCTTACCCCTAGCACAGATACGCAGTATTTT.